One sample yielded the 22 T cell receptor beta chains listed below, sequenced in a study of Graves' ophthalmopathy and Graves' hyperthyroidism. Transcripts of RNA were the source for amplifying TCR beta CDR3 regions. HTBI primers were employed in first-round RT-PCR, then a second-round multiplex PCR followed. TCRdb fed the multiplex PCR reads into MiXCR, producing one record per CDR3 protein. Altogether over a million distinct CDR3 sequences are present, roughly two fifths being singletons, with the ten largest covering over 8.5%. Sequencing used peripheral blood or thyroid tissue (not recorded which). The receptors here all came from an adult man with Graves' hyperthyroidism.

This clonotype was observed at least ten times. The chain uses TRBV12-3 or TRBV12-4 and TRBJ1-5; 7 nucleotides match TRBD1. The CDR3 covers 14 residues. V lost 5 bases, J lost 6 bases, and 7 bases stayed unmatched. The CDR3 bases are TGTGCCAGCAGTCCCAGGGGGGGGAGTCAGCCCCAGCATTTT. Translated: CASSPRGGSQPQHF.

This clonotype was observed a handful of times. The chain has TRBV5-1 and TRBJ2-5; 7 bases match TRBD1. The CDR3 runs to 15 residues. The germline V gene encodes CDR1 SGHRS and CDR2 YFSETQ. Germline trimming cut 0 bases from V and 5 bases from J; bases unmatched to any gene: 7. In DNA, the CDR3 is TGCGCCAGCAGCTTGGACAGGGTCAGGGGGGAGACCCAGTACTTC. This sequence encodes CASSLDRVRGETQYF.

This clonotype was detected once. V usage is TRBV20-1 and J usage is TRBJ1-4, with D possibly TRBD1 on 6 matching bases. CDR3 length: 15 residues. With 2 bases removed from V and 7 bases from J, the gap between germline ends came to 17 bases. Germline V CDR1 and CDR2: DFQATT, SNEGSKA (reference sequence). The CDR3 nucleotides read TGCAGTGCTAGACCCGTACAGGGTGTGGGTGAAAAACTGTTTTTT. It is translated as CSARPVQGVGEKLFF.

Worth noting for this clonotype: The germline gene is not matched at one end of the junction; a read error may be the cause. This chain links TRBV19 with TRBJ2-7; D is uncertain. CDR3 length equals 11 residues. Germline V lookup: CDR1 LNHDA, CDR2 SQIVND (reference sequence). This chain's CDR3 is CASSQSYEQHF. Written as DNA, the CDR3 is TGTGCCAGTAGCCAATCCTACGAGCAGCACTTC.

This clonotype was observed a handful of times. This rearrangement joins TRBV7-9 to TRBJ2-7; tentative D call: TRBD1 (6 bases). There are 13 residues in the CDR3. CDR1 SEHNR and CDR2 FQNEAQ come from the germline V gene (reference sequence). Between the trimmed V and J ends, which lost 5 bases and 4 bases, there was a span of 12 bases. The CDR3, as DNA: TGTGCCAGCAGCAGAGTGACAGGTTACGAGCAGTACTTC. Translating it yields CASSRVTGYEQYF.

This chain connects TRBV12-3 or TRBV12-4 to TRBJ2-2; D possibly corresponds to TRBD1 (5 bases). This CDR3 has 15 residues. Trimming removed 3 bases from V and 5 bases from J, with 13 bases in between. The CDR3 spells CASSFRQCGTGELFF. DNA for the CDR3: TGTGCCAGCAGTTTTAGACAGTGTGGAACCGGGGAGCTGTTTTTT.

The rearrangement joins TRBV7-2 to TRBJ1-4; 8 positions match TRBD1. The CDR3 spans 16 residues. The V and J ends lost 5 bases and 0 bases, in that order; junction bases with no gene match: 5. In germline, CDR1 is SGHTA, CDR2 FQGNSA. Written as DNA, the CDR3 is TGTGCCAGCAGCGCTTCGGGACAGGCAACTAATGAAAAACTGTTTTTT. Amino acid sequence: CASSASGQATNEKLFF. Complete variable domain (other parts from reference TRBV7-2 and TRBJ1-4): GAGVSQSPSNKVTEKGKDVELRCDPISGHTALYWYRQSLGQGLEFLIYFQGNSAPDKSGLPSDRFSAERTGGSVSTLTIQRTQQEDSAVYLCASSASGQATNEKLFFGSGTQLSVL.

There are many counts of this clonotype. V is TRBV12-3 or TRBV12-4 and J is TRBJ1-2; 8 nucleotides line up with TRBD1. This CDR3 has 14 amino acids. V lost 6 bases to trimming and J lost 6 bases; unmatched junction nucleotides: 9. DNA of the CDR3: TGTGCCAGCAGGAAGGGACAGGCTGGCCATGGCTACACCTTC. Translation: CASRKGQAGHGYTF.

This clonotype was detected once. In DNA, the CDR3 is TGTGCCAGCAGCTTGGACCACCCCTTAACAGGGGGCAAGGGCGGGGAGCTGTTTTTT. Its translation: CASSLDHPLTGGKGGELFF. The chain couples TRBV5-6 to TRBJ2-2; 9 positions match TRBD1. Trimming took 0 bases from V and 7 from J; bases not matched to a gene: 16. CDR1 is SGHDT, CDR2 YYEEEE, per germline. CDR3 length: 19 residues. Based on the CDR3 plus reference TRBV5-6 and TRBJ2-2, the full variable domain is DAGVTQSPTHLIKTRGQQVTLRCSPKSGHDTVSWYQQALGQGPQFIFQYYEEEERQRGNFPDRFSGHQFPNYSSELNVNALLLGDSALYLCASSLDHPLTGGKGGELFFGEGSRLTVL.

This clonotype has a handful of counts. The V gene is TRBV20-1, the J gene TRBJ2-7, with 8 nucleotides matching TRBD1. The CDR3 covers 14 residues. Trimming at V came to 4 bases and at J to 1 base, leaving 6 bases not matched to a gene. Germline lookup yields CDR1 DFQATT and CDR2 SNEGSKA (reference sequence). DNA for the CDR3: TGCAGTGCTATGACCGGGACAGGTTCCTACGAGCAGTACTTC. Translated, it gives CSAMTGTGSYEQYF.

About this clonotype: This may be a read error, as it is one base from a much larger clone. The chain carries TRBV12-3 or TRBV12-4 and TRBJ1-1; D is uncertain. This CDR3 is 9 amino acids long. Trimming removed 6 bases at V and 6 bases at J, with 2 bases between. The DNA of the CDR3 is TGTGCCAGCAGACCTGAAGCTTTCTTT. This sequence encodes CASRPEAFF.

V and J are TRBV19 and TRBJ1-1; TRBD1 might be the D (6 bases). V dropped 6 bases and J dropped 2 bases, with 19 bases sitting between them. Germline CDR1 is LNHDA and CDR2 is SQIVND (reference sequence). The CDR3 is made up of 16 amino acids. CDR3 in amino acids: CASRSQGSGANTEAFF. The DNA of the CDR3 is TGTGCCAGTAGGTCACAGGGCTCCGGGGCCAACACTGAAGCTTTCTTT.

The chain has TRBV5-1 and TRBJ2-7; 7 bases are a match to TRBD2. This CDR3 is 16 amino acids long. V was clipped by 4 bases and J by 3 bases; unmatched bases: 13. Germline CDR1 SGHRS, CDR2 YFSETQ. The CDR3 loop reads CASSLRGLAEGYEQYF. DNA for the CDR3: TGCGCCAGCAGCCTGCGGGGTCTAGCGGAGGGCTACGAGCAGTACTTC.

V gene TRBV20-1 combines with J gene TRBJ1-2, with TRBD1 matching 8 bases. Trimming removed 6 bases from V and 0 bases from J; junction bases left unmatched: 3. This CDR3 has 13 amino acids. Germline V gene lookup returns CDR1 DFQATT and CDR2 SNEGSKA (reference sequence). The CDR3 here is CSAPDRANYGYTF. The CDR3 DNA reads as TGCAGTGCGCCGGACAGGGCTAACTATGGCTACACCTTC.

This clonotype has ten or more counts. The chain joins TRBV2 to TRBJ2-7, with 8 bases matching TRBD2. CDR3 length: 14 amino acids. With 3 bases clipped from V and 4 bases from J, the junction kept 5 bases outside the gene matches. Germline V CDR1 and CDR2: SNHLY, FYNNEI. The CDR3 coding sequence is TGTGCCAGCAGTGAGTTAGGCGGGGGGTACGAGCAGTACTTC. It specifies CASSELGGGYEQYF.

This clonotype appeared many times. V is TRBV7-7 and J is TRBJ1-4; D is ambiguous. There are 14 residues in the CDR3. V was shortened by 2 bases and J by 6 bases, with 10 bases between the two germline ends. Germline lookup yields CDR1 SSHAT and CDR2 FNYEAQ (reference sequence). The CDR3, as DNA: TGTGCCAGCAGCTTAAATTCCGGGCATGAAAAACTGTTTTTT. As protein: CASSLNSGHEKLFF.

The chain uses TRBV29-1 and TRBJ1-1; D possibly corresponds to TRBD1 (5 bases). Trimming left V 8 bases short and J 0 bases short, with 7 bases between. The CDR3 sequence is 11 residues long. Looked up from germline, CDR1 is SQVTM and CDR2 is ANQGSEA. The CDR3: CSSTVNTEAFF. The CDR3, as DNA: TGCAGCTCGACAGTGAACACTGAAGCTTTCTTT.

At least ten counts were recorded for this clonotype. The rearrangement joins TRBV20-1 to TRBJ2-5; possibly TRBD1 for D (5 bases). Looked up from germline, CDR1 is DFQATT and CDR2 is SNEGSKA (reference sequence). The CDR3 covers 13 residues. V dropped 3 bases and J dropped 5 bases, with 13 bases sitting between them. This CDR3 is CSASSGRVETQYF. The DNA for the CDR3 is TGCAGTGCTAGTTCTGGCAGGGTGGAGACCCAGTACTTC.

The chain employs TRBV5-1 and TRBJ1-1; 8 bases line up with TRBD1. The V gene end was trimmed by 4 bases and the J gene end by 4 bases; junction bases not matched to a gene: 9. In germline, CDR1 is SGHRS, CDR2 YFSETQ. The CDR3 is made up of 15 amino acids. For the CDR3, the DNA is TGCGCCAGCAGCACCGGACAGGGAACCGGCACTGAAGCTTTCTTT. Amino acid sequence: CASSTGQGTGTEAFF.

This chain joins TRBV20-1 and TRBJ2-3; 10 bases match TRBD2. Germline values: CDR1 DFQATT, CDR2 SNEGSKA (reference sequence). This CDR3 region has 15 residues. The CDR3 here is CSAQRRGLAMITQYF. The CDR3 nucleotides read TGCAGCGCCCAAAGACGGGGACTAGCGATGATTACGCAGTATTTT.

The table lists this clonotype with many counts. The V gene is TRBV5-1, the J gene TRBJ1-4; no firm D call. V was shortened by 4 bases and J by 3 bases, with 10 bases between the two germline ends. The CDR3 extends over 14 amino acids. From germline, CDR1 is SGHRS and CDR2 YFSETQ. CDR3: CASSLSGANEKLFF. Written as DNA, the CDR3 is TGCGCCAGCAGCCTATCGGGAGCTAATGAAAAACTGTTTTTT.

The V call is TRBV6-1, the J call TRBJ2-7; D is undetermined. V was pared by 5 bases and J by 2 bases, with 13 bases between. Germline lookup yields CDR1 MNHNS and CDR2 SASEGT. The CDR3 runs 14 residues. Written as DNA, the CDR3 is TGTGCCAGCAGTTACCTCTCTCATACCTACGAGCAGTACTTC. It translates to CASSYLSHTYEQYF.